The text below deals with one T cell receptor beta chain. The sample, approximately 11 milliliters of peripheral blood, was drawn from each donor. Researchers report isolating at least 7 million PBMCs per sample. This CDR3 region has 16 residues. The germline CDR1 and CDR2 sequences are SGHTA and FQGNSA. This record comes from a study of blood T cells in healthy people across ages. Sample-barcoded 5' priming and a J-beta primer mix drove a second PCR of 7 to 11 cycles. A single record per CDR3 protein comes from TCRdb applying MiXCR to the 5' RACE reads. The sample lists about 640,000 distinct CDR3 sequences, over 40% occurring once.

The sequencing input was blood. The chain couples TRBV7-2 to TRBJ2-5; a possible D gene is TRBD2 (5 bases). The DNA end is more similar to TRBJ2-1, so the J call may be wrong. The receptor's source is a man at least 80 years old in good health. CDR3 sequence (DNA): TGTGCCAGCAGCTTAGGCCCCTTGGAGCGGAGAGAGACCCAGTTCTTC. The encoded protein is CASSLGPLERRETQFF.